Below, one T cell receptor beta chain is given with its context. Source study methods: Counts of nucleated cells, estimated from reference gene primer amplification, were obtained. Data came from immunoSEQ multiplex PCR; TCRdb stores just in-frame clones and leaves some out. Clone size and the V and J calls come from that table; the DNA yielded D and trimming. The top ten hold more than 5.5% of the sample, which has 250,000 or so clones, over 80% seen once. V lost 7 bases to trimming and J lost 7 bases, with 23 bases between them. The germline CDR1 and CDR2 sequences are MNHEY and SMNVEV (reference sequence). CDR3 size: 16 residues. This record belongs to a study of blood T cell repertoires in COVID-19. In the study overall: The United States, Italy and Spain were the sources of the acute and convalescent COVID-19 samples. PBMCs, B-cell-depleted T cells, or T cells provided the cDNA or gDNA that made up the material.

This receptor was obtained from a human donor in a cohort sampled during active COVID-19. This chain links TRBV27 with TRBJ2-1, with a possible D match to TRBD2 (6 bases). The sample consisted of peripheral blood. The CDR3 region is CASTTPGPRGGNEQFF. In nucleotides, the CDR3 is TGTGCCAGCACGACCCCAGGACCCCGGGGAGGAAATGAGCAGTTCTTC.